A selection of T cell receptor beta chains follows, all from one sample in a study of technical replicates of blood from several donors. Measured with immunoSEQ multiplex PCR; TCRdb has only the in-frame clones, and not every one. The table has 65,000 to 95,000 clones, around 94% seen once. The sequencing sample was made of T cells isolated from PBMCs. Receptors originate from a human donor in good health. Both conserved end residues are trimmed from each CDR3. A D gene is named only where the DNA matches it firmly.

J	V	D	CDR3
TRBJ2-5	TRBV7-3	.	ASSLTGRRDQETQY
TRBJ2-7	TRBV6-5	.	ASSWGRGYEQY
TRBJ2-7	TRBV9	TRBD2	ASSASGSPHEQY
TRBJ1-1	TRBV30	.	AWSEGHGTEAF
TRBJ2-7	TRBV30	TRBD2	AWSRPPGGEQY
TRBJ2-1	TRBV5-4	.	ASSLVGGNEQF
TRBJ1-1	TRBV7-9	.	ASSPQQINTEAF
TRBJ2-7	TRBV28	TRBD1	ASSLQGTAYEQY
TRBJ1-1	TRBV4-2	TRBD1	ASSAGGTEAF
TRBJ2-7	TRBV6-7	TRBD1	ASTEGGDSSYEQY
TRBJ2-7	TRBV19	TRBD1	ASSIAGQGTYEQY
TRBJ2-7	TRBV25-1	TRBD1	ASSEKVSDRAFSYEQY
TRBJ2-2	TRBV6-1	.	ASSPLQGYAGELF
TRBJ2-4	TRBV2	TRBD1	ASKTEGGPKNIQY
TRBJ1-2	TRBV18	.	ASSPTGSNYGYT
TRBJ2-1	TRBV9	TRBD2	ASSVELAGARGDNEQF
TRBJ1-1	TRBV5-1	.	ASSLRGETEAF
TRBJ2-5	TRBV7-2	TRBD1	ASSFSGGQETQY
TRBJ1-2	TRBV9	.	ASSVGDTARYT
TRBJ2-7	TRBV6-6	TRBD1	ASSPPGTGNEQY
TRBJ1-1	TRBV2	.	ASSDTEQNTEAF
TRBJ1-2	TRBV30	.	AWSPGVGKGYT
TRBJ2-7	TRBV27	TRBD1	ASSMGQHYEQY
TRBJ1-5	TRBV27	.	ASSSYSNQPQH
TRBJ2-1	TRBV5-5	.	ASSPEAVEQF
TRBJ2-5	TRBV25-1	.	ASSEMRGQETQY
TRBJ2-1	TRBV7-3	TRBD2	ASSPWTSGAYNEQF
TRBJ1-2	TRBV5-1	.	ASSLHGTQTNYGYT
TRBJ2-3	TRBV7-2	TRBD2	ASEGLAGAADTQY
TRBJ1-1	TRBV5-1	.	ASSVTGLNTEAF
TRBJ2-7	TRBV5-6	.	ASSSLTGLYEQY
TRBJ2-7	TRBV10-1	TRBD1	ASSGGQDPYEQY
TRBJ2-1	TRBV7-2	TRBD2	ASSYRAGGPGEQF
TRBJ2-1	TRBV28	TRBD2	ASRTSGINRSYNEQF
TRBJ2-7	TRBV6-1	.	ASRKEMSSYEQY